Reported below is one T cell receptor beta chain. Here immunoSEQ multiplex PCR was the method, and the copy in TCRdb shows in-frame clones only, minus some. Among tens of thousands of clones listed, around 91% were seen once. The source of the sample is a study of OX40 agonist ivuxolimab in advanced cancers. On the study more broadly: Patients were treated with ivuxolimab, an agonistic anti-OX40 (CD134) antibody. Ivuxolimab doses were 0.01, 0.1, 0.3, 1.5, 3 or 10 mg/kg every 2 weeks. Participants, 65% to 85% male, averaged approximately 56 years of age, ranging from roughly 20 to 85. Past anti-PD-1, anti-PD-L1 or anti-CTLA-4 therapy was accepted, and 40% had received some.

Material: CD4+ or CD8+ T cells sorted from blood, obtained in a trial of the OX40 agonist ivuxolimab. The TCR was taken from an adult with an advanced solid tumor such as melanoma, head and neck, liver or kidney cancer.

In DNA form, the CDR3 reads TGCGCCAGCAGCCCTTACAGGGATTGGGACTATGGCTACACCTTC. Amino acid sequence: CASSPYRDWDYGYTF. The genes are TRBV4-1 and TRBJ1-2, with D tentatively TRBD1 (6 bases). Germline V gives CDR1 MGHRA, CDR2 YSYEKL. The CDR3 sequence is 15 residues long. Trimming removed 4 bases from V and 3 bases from J, with 15 bases in between.